The T cell receptor (beta chain) described here comes from a study of T cells in Graves' hyperthyroidism and ophthalmopathy. Amplification targeted TCR beta CDR3 regions from RNA transcripts. The HTBI set primed first-round TCR CDR3 RT-PCR. TCRdb analysed the multiplex PCR reads with MiXCR anew, one entry per CDR3 protein. In the table there are over 350,000 distinct CDR3 sequences, about 15% of which are singletons. This clonotype showed up just a few times. The germline V and J ends were trimmed by 1 base and 0 bases, with 10 bases remaining between them. The CDR3 is 15 residues long. Germline lookup yields CDR1 MNHEY and CDR2 SMNVEV (reference sequence).

The sequence was collected from a man aged 18 to 30 with Graves' ophthalmopathy. The chain joins TRBV27 to TRBJ2-7; unclear D gene. The material sequenced was blood. The CDR3: CASSLLGSRSYEQYF. Written as DNA, the CDR3 is TGTGCCAGCAGTTTATTAGGGTCCCGCTCCTACGAGCAGTACTTC.